The 7 T cell receptor beta chains in this list originate from one sample, sequenced in a study of CD8+ T cells in alopecia areata. Combined cutaneous lymph node cells underwent sorting by CD4, CD8alpha, NKG2D, NKG2ACE and additional markers. RNA extraction and reverse transcription yielded cDNA as sequencing template. Generated by immunoSEQ multiplex PCR, the TCRdb table keeps only in-frame clones and is missing some. The record shows almost 9,000 clones for this sample, with no singletons present. Sequencing was carried out using CD8+ T cells sorted from a lymph node. The source of these receptors is a C3H/HeJ mouse with alopecia areata. Mice of this strain are of MHC haplotype H2-k.

This clone was found many times. Gene names refer to mouse genes. The read finishes 4 residues shy of the CDR3 end, and the germline J gene is used to complete it. The chain links TRBV13-2 to TRBJ2-1; perhaps TRBD2 as D (5 bases). CDR1 is NNHNN, CDR2 SYGAGS, per germline (reference sequence). V lost 5 bases, J lost 6 bases, and 6 bases lay in between. The CDR3 length is 11 residues. The CDR3 protein is CASGLGAEQFF. Partial CDR3 DNA: TGTGCCAGCGGCCTGGGTGCT.

The sample holds many counts of this clone. The gene symbols are mouse symbols. Coverage ceases 4 residues before the CDR3 finishes, and the germline J gene fills in the end. The V call is TRBV31, the J call TRBJ2-4; D is unresolved. The CDR3 sequence is 11 residues long. Germline V gene sequence: CDR1 GKSSPN, CDR2 SITVG. The covered CDR3 bases are TGTGCCTGGAGTACAGAAAAC. Amino acid sequence: CAWSTEN. The CDR3 in its entirety is CAWSTENTLYF. Full variable domain (outside the CDR3, taken from reference TRBV31 and TRBJ2-4): AQTIHQWPVAEIKAVGSPLSLGCTIKGKSSPNLYWYWQATGGTLQQLFYSITVGQVESVVQLNLSASRPKDDQFILSTEKLLLSHSGFYLCAWSTENTLYFGAGTRLSVL.

In this sample, this clone turned up many times. Gene names refer to mouse genes. The sequence runs out 4 residues before the end of the CDR3; the remainder is reconstructed from the germline J gene. This chain connects TRBV12-1 to TRBJ2-1; weak D call: TRBD1 (6 bases). The germline gives CDR1 SGHSN, CDR2 HYEKVE. V was pared by 8 bases and J by 2 bases, with 9 bases between. This CDR3 has 12 amino acids. This chain's CDR3 is CATRQDYAEQFF. Partial CDR3 DNA: TGTGCCACCAGACAGGACTATGCT.

This clone has a handful of counts. Each gene name is a mouse one. The sequence runs out 4 residues before the end of the CDR3; the remainder is reconstructed from the germline J gene. V gene TRBV29 combines with J gene TRBJ2-4; D is perhaps TRBD1 (6 bases). Germline V lookup: CDR1 MSHET, CDR2 SYDVDS. V shed 5 bases and J shed 2 bases, with 11 bases lying between them. This CDR3 spans 14 amino acids. CDR3 bases read: TGTGCTAGCAGTCAGGGGACGGATCAAAAC. Residues: CASSQGTDQN. The full-length CDR3 reads as CASSQGTDQNTLYF. Looking up the rest from reference TRBV29 and TRBJ2-4 gives the full variable domain: DMKVTQMPRYLIKRMGENVLLECGQDMSHETMYWYRQDPGLGLQLIYISYDVDSNSEGDIPKGYRVSRKKREHFSLILDSAKTNQTSVYFCASSQGTDQNTLYFGAGTRLSVL.

This clone is classed as medium-sized. These gene names are mouse names. With the read ending 4 residues before the CDR3 end, the germline J gene is used to fill in that end. This sequence joins TRBV5 and TRBJ1-1; D possibly corresponds to TRBD1 (6 bases). This CDR3 is built from 12 residues. Germline V gene data show CDR1 as LGHNA and CDR2 as YNLKQL (reference sequence). The chain's CDR3 is CASSQGTAEVFF. CDR3 bases read: TGTGCCAGCAGCCAAGGGACAGCA.

Ten or more counts support this clone. Genes and germline are mouse. The read ends 4 residues before the CDR3 terminus; that terminus is restored from the germline J gene. V and J are TRBV19 and TRBJ2-7; 10 nucleotides line up with TRBD2. CDR1 is FNHDT and CDR2 is SITEND in the germline V gene (reference sequence). Trimming at V came to 5 bases and at J to 3 bases, leaving 5 bases not matched to a gene. The CDR3 loop spans 14 amino acids. The CDR3 bases that were read are TGTGCCAGCAGATTCCGGGACTGGGGCTAT. Protein sequence: CASRFRDWGY. The entire CDR3 sequence reads CASRFRDWGYEQYF. Variable domain in full (rest from reference TRBV19 and TRBJ2-7): GGIITQTPKFLIGQEGQKLTLKCQQNFNHDTMYWYRQDSGKGLRLIYYSITENDLQKGDLSEGYDASREKKSSFSLTVTSAQKNEMAVFLCASRFRDWGYEQYFGPGTRLTVL.

This clone was detected ten times or more. Gene names are mouse gene names. The read stops 4 residues short of the end of the CDR3; the missing end is completed from the germline J gene. The genes are TRBV13-3 and TRBJ2-3, with TRBD2 identical over 10 bases. The CDR3 consists of 15 residues. CDR1 and CDR2 from the germline V gene are NNHDY and SYVADS. V shed 3 bases and J 1 base; nucleotides not matched to a gene: 2. The sequenced part of the CDR3 DNA is TGTGCCAGCAGTGGCGACTGGGGGGGTGCAGAA. Translated, it gives CASSGDWGGAE. The whole CDR3 sequence is CASSGDWGGAETLYF.